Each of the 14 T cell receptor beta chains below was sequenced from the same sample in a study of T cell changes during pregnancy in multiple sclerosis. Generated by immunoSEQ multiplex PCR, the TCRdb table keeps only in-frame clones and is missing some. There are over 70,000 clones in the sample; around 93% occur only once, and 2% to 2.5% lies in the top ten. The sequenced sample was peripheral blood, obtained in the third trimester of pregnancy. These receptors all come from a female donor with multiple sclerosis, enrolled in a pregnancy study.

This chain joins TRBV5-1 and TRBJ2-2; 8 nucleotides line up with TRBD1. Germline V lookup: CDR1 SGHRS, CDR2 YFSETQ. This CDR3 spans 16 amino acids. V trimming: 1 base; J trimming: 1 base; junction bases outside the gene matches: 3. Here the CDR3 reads CASSLKGTGNTGELFF. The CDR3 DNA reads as TGCGCCAGCAGCTTGAAAGGGACAGGGAACACCGGGGAGCTGTTTTTT.

CDR3: CASSPPGGNTEAFF. In nucleotides, the CDR3 is TGTGCCAGCAGCCCCCCCGGGGGGAACACTGAAGCTTTCTTT. This sequence joins TRBV4-2 and TRBJ1-1, with a tentative D call TRBD1 (5 bases). Germline values: CDR1 LGHNA, CDR2 YNFKEQ. The CDR3 runs 14 residues. V shed 4 bases and J shed 1 base, with 10 bases lying between them.

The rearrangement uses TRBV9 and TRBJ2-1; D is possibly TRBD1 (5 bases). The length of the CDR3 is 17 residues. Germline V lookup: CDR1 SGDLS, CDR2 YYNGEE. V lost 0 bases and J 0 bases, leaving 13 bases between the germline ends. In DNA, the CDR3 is TGTGCCAGCAGCGTAGCTAGGGGAAGCTACTCCTACAATGAGCAGTTCTTC. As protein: CASSVARGSYSYNEQFF.

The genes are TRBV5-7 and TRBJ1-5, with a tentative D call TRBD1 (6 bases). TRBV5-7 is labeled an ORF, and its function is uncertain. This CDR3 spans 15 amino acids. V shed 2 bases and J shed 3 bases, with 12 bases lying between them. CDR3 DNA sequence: TGTGCCAGCAGCTTTGACCGGACAGACAATCAGCCCCAGCATTTT. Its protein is CASSFDRTDNQPQHF.

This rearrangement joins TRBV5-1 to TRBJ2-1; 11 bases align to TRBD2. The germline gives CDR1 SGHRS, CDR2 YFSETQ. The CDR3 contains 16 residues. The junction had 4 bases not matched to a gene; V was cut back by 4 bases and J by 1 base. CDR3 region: CASSRWTSGSYNEQFF. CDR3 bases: TGCGCCAGCAGCAGATGGACTAGCGGGTCCTACAATGAGCAGTTCTTC.

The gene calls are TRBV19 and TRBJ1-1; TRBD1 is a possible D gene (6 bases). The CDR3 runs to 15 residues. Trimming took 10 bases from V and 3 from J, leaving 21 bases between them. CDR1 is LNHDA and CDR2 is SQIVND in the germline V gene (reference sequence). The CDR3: CATEPGEGGYTEAFF. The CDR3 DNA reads TGTGCCACCGAACCTGGGGAGGGGGGATACACTGAAGCTTTCTTT.

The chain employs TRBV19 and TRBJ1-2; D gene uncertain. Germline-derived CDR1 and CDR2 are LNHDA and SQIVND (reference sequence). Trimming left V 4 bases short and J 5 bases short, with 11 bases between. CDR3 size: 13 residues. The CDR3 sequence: CASSRNRDYGYTF. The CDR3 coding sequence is TGTGCCAGTAGTAGGAACAGAGATTATGGCTACACCTTC. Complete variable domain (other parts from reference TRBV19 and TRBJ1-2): DGGITQSPKYLFRKEGQNVTLSCEQNLNHDAMYWYRQDPGQGLRLIYYSQIVNDFQKGDIAEGYSVSREKKESFPLTVTSAQKNPTAFYLCASSRNRDYGYTFGSGTRLTVV.

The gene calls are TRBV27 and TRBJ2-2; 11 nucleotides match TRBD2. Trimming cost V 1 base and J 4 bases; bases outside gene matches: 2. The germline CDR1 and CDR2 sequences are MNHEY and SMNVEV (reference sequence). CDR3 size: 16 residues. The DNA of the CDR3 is TGTGCCAGCAGTTTATTAGCGGGAGGGGGCACCGGGGAGCTGTTTTTT. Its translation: CASSLLAGGGTGELFF.

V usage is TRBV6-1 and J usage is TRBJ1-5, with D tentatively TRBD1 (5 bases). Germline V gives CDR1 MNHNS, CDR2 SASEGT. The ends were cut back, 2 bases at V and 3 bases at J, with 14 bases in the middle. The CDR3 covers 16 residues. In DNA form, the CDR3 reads TGTGCCAGCAGTGAATTCGGGACTAGTTACAATCAGCCCCAGCATTTT. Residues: CASSEFGTSYNQPQHF.

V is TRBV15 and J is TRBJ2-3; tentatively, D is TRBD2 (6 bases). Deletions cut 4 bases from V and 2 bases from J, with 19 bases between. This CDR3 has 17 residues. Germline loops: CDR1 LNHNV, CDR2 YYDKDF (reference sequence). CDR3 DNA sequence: TGTGCCACCAGCATCCTCGGGACTCCGGAACCCACAGATACGCAGTATTTT. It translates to CATSILGTPEPTDTQYF.

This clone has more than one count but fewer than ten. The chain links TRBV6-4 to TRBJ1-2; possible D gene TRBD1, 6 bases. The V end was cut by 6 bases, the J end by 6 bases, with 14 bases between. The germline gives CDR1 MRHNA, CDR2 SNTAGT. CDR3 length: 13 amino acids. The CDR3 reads CASSHADSDGYTF. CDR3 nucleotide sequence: TGTGCCAGCAGCCACGCGGACAGCGATGGCTACACCTTC.

The CDR3 is CASSGRQGQETQYF. The CDR3 nucleotides are TGTGCCAGCAGTGGTCGGCAGGGCCAAGAGACCCAGTACTTC. The chain uses TRBV2 and TRBJ2-5; perhaps TRBD1 as D (5 bases). The V and J ends lost 4 bases and 1 base respectively, with 10 bases between them. The germline gives CDR1 SNHLY, CDR2 FYNNEI. This CDR3 is built from 14 residues.

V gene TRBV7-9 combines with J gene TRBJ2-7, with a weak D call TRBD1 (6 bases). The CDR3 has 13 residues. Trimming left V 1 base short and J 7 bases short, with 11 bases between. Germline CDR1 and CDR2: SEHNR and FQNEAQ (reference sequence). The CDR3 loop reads CASSLVAQGEQYF. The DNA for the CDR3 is TGTGCCAGCAGCTTAGTGGCTCAGGGGGAGCAGTACTTC. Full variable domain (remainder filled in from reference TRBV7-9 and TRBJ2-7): DTGVSQNPRHKITKRGQNVTFRCDPISEHNRLYWYRQTLGQGPEFLTYFQNEAQLEKSRLLSDRFSAERPKGSFSTLEIQRTEQGDSAMYLCASSLVAQGEQYFGPGTRLTVT.

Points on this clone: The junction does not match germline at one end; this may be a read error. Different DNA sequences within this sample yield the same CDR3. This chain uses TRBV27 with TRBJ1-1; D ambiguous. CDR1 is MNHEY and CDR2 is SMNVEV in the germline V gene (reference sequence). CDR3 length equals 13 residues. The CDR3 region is CASSFSRNTEAFF. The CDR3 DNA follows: TGTGCCAGTAGTTTTTCCAGGAACACTGAAGCTTTCTTT.